One sample yielded the 2 T cell receptor beta chains listed below, sequenced in a study of blood T cells in healthy people across ages. PCR was performed a second time for about 6 to 11 cycles using a sample-barcoded 5' primer and a J-beta primer mix. MiXCR, applied by TCRdb to the 5' RACE reads, yields one record per CDR3 protein. The data show more than 650,000 distinct CDR3 sequences, about 26% seen once. This sample was also put to use in a study of T cells of mothers and their children.

Sequencing was performed on blood. These receptors originate from a boy between 10 and 17 years old in good health.

This clonotype came up a few times. This chain joins TRBV7-9 and TRBJ2-5, with a possible D match to TRBD1 (5 bases). Looked up from germline, CDR1 is SEHNR and CDR2 is FQNEAQ (reference sequence). This CDR3 region has 14 residues. Trimming cost V 4 bases and J 5 bases, with 14 bases left between them. The CDR3 DNA is TGTGCCAGCAGCTCCAGGGTTTCTGGGGAGACCCAGTACTTC. Protein product: CASSSRVSGETQYF. The whole variable domain, filled in from reference TRBV7-9 and TRBJ2-5, reads DTGVSQNPRHKITKRGQNVTFRCDPISEHNRLYWYRQTLGQGPEFLTYFQNEAQLEKSRLLSDRFSAERPKGSFSTLEIQRTEQGDSAMYLCASSSRVSGETQYFGPGTRLLVL.

The chain couples TRBV12-3 or TRBV12-4 to TRBJ2-7; 9 bases are shared with TRBD1. With 7 bases clipped from V and 3 bases from J, the junction kept 4 bases outside the gene matches. The CDR3 contains 13 residues. CDR3 in amino acids: CASTGTGLYEQYF. The CDR3 bases are TGTGCCAGCACCGGGACAGGGCTCTACGAGCAGTACTTC.